Sequencing of this TCR beta chain was carried out in a study of shared clonotypes between healthy human individuals. Study-wide results and caveats: Naive subsets typically showed greater estimated richness than memory subsets.

The table came from immunoSEQ multiplex PCR; TCRdb's copy has only in-frame clones and leaves some out. Here the sample spans 600,000 or so clones, roughly 95% being singletons. The naive CD8 fraction comprised CD45RO-negative cells positively selected for CCR7 and excluded terminally differentiated effector memory CD45RA+ cells. There were no recent acute infections or vaccinations among the donors, who were healthy HIV-negative adults. All participating donors were Caucasian adults from Nashville, Tennessee. This clone was detected once. What it binds is unknown. Germline V gene lookup returns CDR1 MDHEN and CDR2 SYDVKM. V lost 3 bases to trimming and J lost 3 bases, with 18 bases between them. This CDR3 is 16 amino acids long.

The chain couples TRBV28 to TRBJ2-7; a weak D match, TRBD2 (6 bases). The receptor comes from a woman aged 30 to 39 in good health. Input material: naive CD8+ T cells sorted from blood. DNA for the CDR3: TGTGCCAGCAGTTTTTTCGGGAGTGAGTCGTTCTACGAGCAGTACTTC. As protein: CASSFFGSESFYEQYF.